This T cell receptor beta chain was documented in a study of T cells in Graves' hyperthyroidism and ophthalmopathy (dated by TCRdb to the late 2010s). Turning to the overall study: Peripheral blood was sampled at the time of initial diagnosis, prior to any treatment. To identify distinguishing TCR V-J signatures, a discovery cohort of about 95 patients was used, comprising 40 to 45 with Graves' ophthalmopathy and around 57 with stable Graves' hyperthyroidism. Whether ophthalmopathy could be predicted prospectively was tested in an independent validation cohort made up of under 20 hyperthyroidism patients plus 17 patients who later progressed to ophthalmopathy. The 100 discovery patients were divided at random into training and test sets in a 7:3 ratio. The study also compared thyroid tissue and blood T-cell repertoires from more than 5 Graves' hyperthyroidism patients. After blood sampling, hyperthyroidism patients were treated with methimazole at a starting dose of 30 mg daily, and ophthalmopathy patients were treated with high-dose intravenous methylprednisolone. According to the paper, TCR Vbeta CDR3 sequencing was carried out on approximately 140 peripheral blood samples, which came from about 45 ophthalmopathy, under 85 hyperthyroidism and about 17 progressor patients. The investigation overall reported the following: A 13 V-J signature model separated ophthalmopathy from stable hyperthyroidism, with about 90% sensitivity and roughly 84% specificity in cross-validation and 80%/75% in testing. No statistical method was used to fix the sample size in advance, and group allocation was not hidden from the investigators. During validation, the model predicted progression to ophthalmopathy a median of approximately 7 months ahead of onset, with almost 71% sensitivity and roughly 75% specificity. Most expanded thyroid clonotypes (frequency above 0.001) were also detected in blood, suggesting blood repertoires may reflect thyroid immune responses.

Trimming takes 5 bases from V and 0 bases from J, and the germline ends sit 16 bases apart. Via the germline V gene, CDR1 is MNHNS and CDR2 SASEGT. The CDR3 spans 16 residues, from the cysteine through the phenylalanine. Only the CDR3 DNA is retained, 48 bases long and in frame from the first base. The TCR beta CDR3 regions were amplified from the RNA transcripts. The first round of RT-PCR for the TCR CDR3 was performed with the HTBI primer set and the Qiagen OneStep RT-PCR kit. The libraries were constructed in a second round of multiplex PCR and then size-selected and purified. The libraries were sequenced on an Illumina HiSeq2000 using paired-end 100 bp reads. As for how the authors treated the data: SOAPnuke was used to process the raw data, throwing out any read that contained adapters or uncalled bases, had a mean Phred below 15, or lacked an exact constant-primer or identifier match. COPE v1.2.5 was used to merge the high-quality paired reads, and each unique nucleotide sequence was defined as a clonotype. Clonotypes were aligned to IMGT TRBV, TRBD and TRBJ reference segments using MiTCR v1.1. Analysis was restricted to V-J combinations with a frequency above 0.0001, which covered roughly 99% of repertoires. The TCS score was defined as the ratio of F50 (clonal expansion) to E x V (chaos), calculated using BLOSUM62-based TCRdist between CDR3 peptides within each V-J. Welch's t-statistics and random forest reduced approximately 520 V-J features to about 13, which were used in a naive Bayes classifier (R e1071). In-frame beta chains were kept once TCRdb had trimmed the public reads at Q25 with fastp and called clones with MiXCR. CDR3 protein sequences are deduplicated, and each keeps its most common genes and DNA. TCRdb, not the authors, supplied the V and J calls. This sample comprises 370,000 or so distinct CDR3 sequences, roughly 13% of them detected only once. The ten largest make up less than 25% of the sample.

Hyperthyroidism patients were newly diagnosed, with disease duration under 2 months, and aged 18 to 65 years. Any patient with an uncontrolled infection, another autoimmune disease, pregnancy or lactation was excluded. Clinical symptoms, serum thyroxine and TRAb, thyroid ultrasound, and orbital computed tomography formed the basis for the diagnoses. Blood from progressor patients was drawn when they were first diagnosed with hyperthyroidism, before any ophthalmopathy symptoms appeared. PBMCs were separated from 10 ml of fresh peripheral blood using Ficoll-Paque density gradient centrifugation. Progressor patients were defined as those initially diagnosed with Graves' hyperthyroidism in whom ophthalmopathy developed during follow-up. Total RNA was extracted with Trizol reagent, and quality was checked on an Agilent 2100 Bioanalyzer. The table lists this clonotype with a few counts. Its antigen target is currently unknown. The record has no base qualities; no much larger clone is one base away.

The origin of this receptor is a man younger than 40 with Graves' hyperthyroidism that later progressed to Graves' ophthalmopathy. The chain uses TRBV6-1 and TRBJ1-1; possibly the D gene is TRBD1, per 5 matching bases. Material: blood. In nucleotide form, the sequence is TGTGCCAGCAGTTTCCTGGCGGGGCAAATGAACACTGAAGCTTTCTTT. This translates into CASSFLAGQMNTEAFF.